Listed below are T cell receptor beta chains from one sample, sequenced in a study of EBV T-cell therapy then PD-1 blockade in nasopharyngeal carcinoma. Their antigens remain unidentified. TCRdb keeps only in-frame clones here, not all; method: immunoSEQ multiplex PCR. The table lists roughly 20,000 clones, roughly 80% of them singletons, with more than 25% in the top ten. The material sequenced was CD8+ T cells from blood, taken at roughly day 34 from a patient whose treatment included autologous EBV-specific T cells and nivolumab. The source is a man aged 35 to 55 with nasopharyngeal carcinoma. CDR3s include the opening cysteine and the closing phenylalanine or tryptophan. The D gene is left open where the match is weak. Only part of the rows carry a size: once, few, many, or a class if the clone is expanded.

clone_size j_call d_call v_call cdr3_nt cdr3_aa
once TRBJ2-1 TRBD1 TRBV27 TGTGCCAGCAGTTTATCGTCCGGGGACAGGTATAATGAGCAGTTCTTC CASSLSSGDRYNEQFF
- TRBJ2-7 TRBD1 TRBV4-3 TGCGCCAGCAGCCAAGGGACAGGAGACTCCTACGAGCAGTACTTC CASSQGTGDSYEQYF
- TRBJ2-7 TRBD1 TRBV19 TGTGCCAGTAGTCAGGGACAGGGATTTACCTACGAGCAGTACTTC CASSQGQGFTYEQYF
- TRBJ1-6 - TRBV7-6 TGTGCCAGCAGCCAGACCGACAGTTCTTCTAATTCACCCCTCCACTTT CASSQTDSSSNSPLHF
- TRBJ2-2 TRBD1 TRBV11-3 TGTGCCAGCAGCTCCTCGACAGGGGGTCTCACCGGGGAGCTGTTTTTT CASSSSTGGLTGELFF
- TRBJ1-2 TRBD1 TRBV2 TGTGCCAGCAGTGAAAGGAGACAGGGAGTCCGACCTTATGGCTACACCTTC CASSERRQGVRPYGYTF
- TRBJ2-7 - TRBV19 TGTGCCAGTAGTATTTGGAGGGGCCCTTCCTACGAGCAGTACTTC CASSIWRGPSYEQYF
- TRBJ1-2 - TRBV6-2/TRBV6-3 TGTGCCAGCAGTTACTCGATTGGGGTTAACTATGGCTACACCTTC CASSYSIGVNYGYTF
- TRBJ2-7 TRBD1 TRBV29-1 TGCAGCGTTGATAGGGGGCCCTACGAGCAGTACTTC CSVDRGPYEQYF
- TRBJ2-7 - TRBV6-2/TRBV6-3 TGTGCCAGCAGTCCCTATTACGAGCAGTACTTC CASSPYYEQYF
- TRBJ1-2 - TRBV9 TGTGCCAGCAGCGTAGAATTCAGGGGTGTCTATGGCTACACCTTC CASSVEFRGVYGYTF
- TRBJ2-7 - TRBV7-6 TGTGCCAGCAGCTTAGCGACGGGGGACGAGCAGTACTTC CASSLATGDEQYF
- TRBJ2-3 - TRBV6-1 TGTGCCAGCAGTGCCCCGGAGGCGGGGTCCCCAGATACGCAGTATTTT CASSAPEAGSPDTQYF
medium-sized TRBJ1-1 TRBD1 TRBV7-9 TGTGCCAGCAGCTTCCGGGACAGATCCGAAGCTTTCTTT CASSFRDRSEAFF
- TRBJ2-7 TRBD2 TRBV13 TGTGCCAGCAGCCTCAACCAACTGACTAGCGGGGAAGATGAGCAGTACTTC CASSLNQLTSGEDEQYF
once TRBJ2-1 TRBD2 TRBV27 TGTGCCAGCAGTTTAAGTGTAGGGGCGGGGGGCAATGAGCAGTTCTTC CASSLSVGAGGNEQFF
- TRBJ1-2 - TRBV6-5 TGTGCCAGCAGTTACGTGGGGGGCGGCTACACCTTC CASSYVGGGYTF
- TRBJ1-5 - TRBV20-1 TGCAGTGTGTGGTGGCAGCCCCAGCATTTT CSVWWQPQHF
- TRBJ2-5 - TRBV19 TGTGCCAGTATCTCGACCGGGGACCAAGAGACCCAGTACTTC CASISTGDQETQYF
- TRBJ2-3 - TRBV19 TGTGCCAGTAGTATGCCGGGTTCAGCAGATACGCAGTATTTT CASSMPGSADTQYF
- TRBJ1-2 - TRBV13 TGTGCCAGCAGCTTAGGGTCAGGGGACTATGGCTACACCTTC CASSLGSGDYGYTF
- TRBJ2-1 TRBD2 TRBV4-3 TGCGCCAGCAGCCAAGGGGGAGGGGCTAGGTACAATGAGCAGTTCTTC CASSQGGGARYNEQFF
- TRBJ2-3 - TRBV14 TGTGCCAGCAGCCAATCGTACACAGATACGCAGTATTTT CASSQSYTDTQYF
- TRBJ2-1 TRBD2 TRBV7-2 TGTGCCAGCAGCTTGTATTTAGCGGGGGGACGATACAATGAGCAGTTCTTC CASSLYLAGGRYNEQFF
few TRBJ1-2 TRBD1 TRBV14 TGTGCCAGCAGCAAAACAGGGGGCTTTACCTATGGCTACACCTTC CASSKTGGFTYGYTF
- TRBJ2-2 TRBD1 TRBV6-5 TGTGCCAGCTCACAGGGGGAAACCGGGGAGCTGTTTTTT CASSQGETGELFF
- TRBJ2-3 - TRBV5-4 TGTGCCAGCAGCTGGGGGGCAGATACGCAGTATTTT CASSWGADTQYF
- TRBJ1-5 - TRBV6-2/TRBV6-3 TGTGCCAGCAGTTTCTTGGGGGGGCCTCATCAGCCCCAGCATTTT CASSFLGGPHQPQHF
- TRBJ1-4 TRBD1 TRBV14 TGTGCCAGCAGCGAAACAGGGGCCTTTGAAAAACTGTTTTTT CASSETGAFEKLFF
- TRBJ1-1 - TRBV4-1 TGCGCCAGCAGTCCGGAGGCGGGCGCGGCGAACACTGAAGCTTTCTTT CASSPEAGAANTEAFF
once TRBJ1-6 - TRBV5-6 TGTGCCAGCAGCTTGTCTTTGCTTTCACCCCTCCACTTT CASSLSLLSPLHF